One sample yielded the 21 T cell receptor beta chains listed below, sequenced in a study of T cell responses to AZD1222 COVID-19 vaccine. Some clones are missing from TCRdb's copy, which holds only in-frame ones; the method was immunoSEQ multiplex PCR. The table shows over 100,000 clones, with approximately 91% occurring only once. This specimen was peripheral blood, taken on day 0 of AZD1222 vaccination. Receptor source: an adult in good health.

This chain connects TRBV18 to TRBJ1-1; D perhaps matches TRBD1 (6 bases). The CDR3 runs to 12 residues. Trimming stripped 3 bases from V and 11 bases from J, with 13 bases between. CDR1 and CDR2 from the germline V gene are KGHSH and LQKENI. The CDR3 region is CASSPPGARAFF. DNA of the CDR3: TGTGCCAGCTCACCCCCGGGGGCGCGGGCTTTCTTT.

This sequence joins TRBV6-5 and TRBJ1-6, with D possibly matching TRBD1 (5 bases). There are 15 residues in the CDR3. In germline, CDR1 is MNHEY, CDR2 SVGAGI. The germline V and J ends were trimmed by 2 bases and 7 bases, with 12 bases remaining between them. CDR3 coding DNA: TGTGCCAGCAGTTACAATCCCGGGGGGAATTCACCCCTCCACTTT. Translation gives CASSYNPGGNSPLHF.

This chain joins TRBV19 and TRBJ1-1; the D gene is possibly TRBD1 (5 bases). Germline V lookup: CDR1 LNHDA, CDR2 SQIVND (reference sequence). V was clipped by 4 bases and J by 5 bases, with 17 bases between them. This CDR3 region has 15 residues. CDR3 in amino acids: CASSSQAGGWTEAFF. The CDR3 region has the DNA TGTGCCAGTAGTAGCCAGGCGGGGGGATGGACTGAAGCTTTCTTT.

The V and J genes are TRBV5-1 and TRBJ2-7; the match to TRBD1 covers 7 bases. V shed 1 base, J shed 0 bases, and the junction held 7 bases outside the gene matches. The germline gives CDR1 SGHRS, CDR2 YFSETQ. The CDR3 covers 16 residues. The CDR3 loop is CASSLRVGGSSYEQYF. Written as DNA, the CDR3 is TGCGCCAGCAGCTTGAGGGTAGGGGGCAGCTCCTACGAGCAGTACTTC.

The chain carries TRBV6-4 and TRBJ2-3, with 10 bases lining up with TRBD2. Trimming at V came to 6 bases and at J to 2 bases, leaving 5 bases not matched to a gene. The germline V gene encodes CDR1 MRHNA and CDR2 SNTAGT. The CDR3 is made up of 15 amino acids. CDR3 DNA: TGTGCCAGCAGCGATAGCGGGAGGCTCACAGATACGCAGTATTTT. Its protein product is CASSDSGRLTDTQYF.

J is TRBJ2-7 and V is TRBV5-6; D might be TRBD2 (5 bases). V was trimmed by 2 bases and J by 2 bases, leaving 11 bases between them. The CDR3 consists of 14 residues. CDR1 is SGHDT, CDR2 YYEEEE, per germline. The CDR3 loop is CASSFPGMAYEQYF. Written as DNA, the CDR3 is TGTGCCAGCAGCTTTCCGGGGATGGCCTACGAGCAGTACTTC.

This clone was counted many times. This chain links TRBV20-1 with TRBJ1-2; D uncertain. The germline V gene encodes CDR1 DFQATT and CDR2 SNEGSKA (reference sequence). CDR3 size: 10 residues. V lost 5 bases and J 0 bases, leaving 1 base between the germline ends. As DNA, the CDR3 is TGCAGTGCTCCTAACTATGGCTACACCTTC. It yields the protein CSAPNYGYTF.

The V call is TRBV6-5, the J call TRBJ1-5; 8 bases align to TRBD1. The CDR3 is 14 amino acids. Unmatched junction bases numbered 8, after V lost 8 bases and J lost 5 bases. Germline-derived CDR1 and CDR2 are MNHEY and SVGAGI. CDR3 DNA sequence: TGTGCCAGCCAACGACAGGGGTGGGATCAGCCCCAGCATTTT. Its translation: CASQRQGWDQPQHF.

CDR3 region: CSARVGTEAFF. In DNA, the CDR3 is TGCAGTGCTAGAGTCGGCACTGAAGCTTTCTTT. The chain combines TRBV20-1 with TRBJ1-1; D remains unclear. The CDR3 loop spans 11 amino acids. CDR1 and CDR2 from the germline V gene are DFQATT and SNEGSKA (reference sequence). V was shortened by 1 base and J by 4 bases, with 4 bases between the two germline ends.

The chain combines TRBV4-3 with TRBJ2-7; D may correspond to TRBD1 or TRBD2 (5 bases each). The length of the CDR3 is 14 residues. Germline V gene data show CDR1 as LGHNA and CDR2 as YSLEER. Trimming pared 6 bases from V and 5 bases from J, leaving 17 bases between. The DNA of the CDR3 is TGCGCCAGCAGGGGGGAGAAGGGATACAACGAGCAGTACTTC. Translating gives CASRGEKGYNEQYF.

V and J are TRBV10-3 and TRBJ2-7; perhaps TRBD1 as D (7 bases). CDR3 size: 14 residues. Germline CDR1 is ENHRY and CDR2 is SYGVKD. The V and J ends lost 6 bases and 4 bases respectively, with 16 bases between them. This CDR3 is CAISQGGTAYEQYF. The CDR3 DNA sequence: TGTGCCATCAGCCAAGGAGGGACAGCATACGAGCAGTACTTC.

As for this clone: Lacking the conserved final phenylalanine or tryptophan, this CDR3 likely reflects a read error. It is unclear where the CDR3 begins or ends on the DNA, so no DNA is shown, and the CDR3 is as TCRdb lists it. The chain uses TRBV25-1 and TRBJ1-1. The germline CDR1 and CDR2 sequences are MGHDK and SYGVNS. The CDR3 spans 15 amino acids, including both terminal residues. CDR3 residues: CARMGTLGGQIVISD.

The rearrangement links TRBV5-1 to TRBJ2-1, with a tentative D call TRBD2 (6 bases). Germline lookup yields CDR1 SGHRS and CDR2 YFSETQ. There are 12 residues in the CDR3. The V and J ends lost 0 bases and 15 bases respectively, with 13 bases between them. The CDR3 sequence: CASSLAVGGTFF. In DNA, the CDR3 is TGCGCCAGCAGCTTGGCCGTCGGGGGAACGTTCTTC. The variable domain in full, with the rest retrieved from reference TRBV5-1 and TRBJ2-1, is KAGVTQTPRYLIKTRGQQVTLSCSPISGHRSVSWYQQTPGQGLQFLFEYFSETQRNKGNFPGRFSGRQFSNSRSEMNVSTLELGDSALYLCASSLAVGGTFFGPGTRLTVL.

This chain links TRBV7-2 with TRBJ2-2, with unresolved D. The CDR3 is made up of 13 amino acids. V shed 3 bases and J shed 3 bases, with 5 bases lying between them. Germline assignment: CDR1 SGHTA and CDR2 FQGNSA. CDR3 coding DNA: TGTGCCAGCAGCTTTAAGGACACCGGGGAGCTGTTTTTT. Translated, it gives CASSFKDTGELFF.

The chain couples TRBV7-9 to TRBJ2-7; D ambiguous. The CDR3 sequence is 13 residues long. V lost 1 base to trimming and J lost 3 bases, with 7 bases between them. Germline values: CDR1 SEHNR, CDR2 FQNEAQ (reference sequence). Here the CDR3 reads CASSLGQNYEQYV. The CDR3 bases are TGTGCCAGCAGCTTAGGGCAGAACTACGAGCAGTACGTC.

The chain is built from TRBV27 and TRBJ2-3, with no clear D. This CDR3 region has 15 residues. Looked up from germline, CDR1 is MNHEY and CDR2 is SMNVEV (reference sequence). Trimming removed 2 bases at V and 0 bases at J, with 9 bases between. CDR3 region: CASSLHRSSTDTQYF. The CDR3, as DNA: TGTGCCAGCAGTTTACACAGATCTAGCACAGATACGCAGTATTTT.

The gene calls are TRBV7-6 and TRBJ1-4; maybe TRBD1 (5 bases). Germline V lookup: CDR1 SGHVS, CDR2 FNYEAQ. The CDR3 contains 12 residues. V was cut by 5 bases and J by 17 bases, with 18 bases left in between. The CDR3 loop reads CASSPTGAFLFF. DNA for the CDR3: TGTGCCAGCAGCCCCACAGGCGCATTCCTCTTTTTT.

This clone appeared a single time. V and J are TRBV18 and TRBJ1-2, with D uncertain. The CDR3 has 15 residues. V lost 1 base and J 4 bases, leaving 13 bases between the germline ends. Germline-derived CDR1 and CDR2 are KGHSH and LQKENI. CDR3 loop: CASSPLGEPSYGYTF. CDR3 DNA: TGTGCCAGCTCACCACTTGGGGAGCCCAGCTATGGCTACACCTTC.

The V gene is TRBV6-1, the J gene TRBJ2-1; no clear D. V was trimmed by 3 bases and J by 7 bases, leaving 7 bases between them. Germline loops: CDR1 MNHNS, CDR2 SASEGT. This CDR3 comprises 12 residues. CDR3 sequence reads: CASSDHGNEQFF. CDR3 sequence (DNA): TGTGCCAGCAGTGATCACGGGAATGAGCAGTTCTTC.

This rearrangement joins TRBV18 to TRBJ2-1; D is undetermined. Germline V gene sequence: CDR1 KGHSH, CDR2 LQKENI. This CDR3 is built from 14 residues. Trimming took 3 bases from V and 12 from J, leaving 18 bases between them. The CDR3 sequence is CASSPYLRAHRQFF. In DNA, the CDR3 is TGTGCCAGCTCACCCTACCTAAGGGCACATAGGCAGTTCTTC.

This sequence joins TRBV4-2 and TRBJ2-1; 10 bases agree with TRBD2. The V gene's germline CDR1 is LGHNA and CDR2 YNFKEQ. V trimming: 1 base; J trimming: 8 bases; junction bases outside the gene matches: 8. The CDR3 runs 16 residues. DNA for the CDR3: TGTGCCAGCAGCCAAGCTCTAGCGGGGGCTCTGGATGAGCAGTTCTTC. Protein product: CASSQALAGALDEQFF.